Following are 12 T cell receptor beta chains from one sample sequenced in a study of T cell responses to AZD1222 COVID-19 vaccine. Only in-frame clones appear in the TCRdb table, and some are missing; sequencing was by immunoSEQ multiplex PCR. The sample has about 130,000 clones, approximately 85% seen once. The sample was peripheral blood, taken 28 days after the second dose of the MenACWY control vaccine. Receptors were obtained from an adult who received the MenACWY meningococcal vaccine as a control.

This rearrangement joins TRBV4-2 to TRBJ2-5, with D hard to call. V lost 6 bases to trimming and J lost 2 bases, with 16 bases between them. Germline loops: CDR1 LGHNA, CDR2 YNFKEQ. The CDR3 runs to 15 residues. The CDR3 loop reads CASSPRLFEQETQYF. In DNA form, the CDR3 reads TGTGCCAGCAGTCCCCGGTTGTTTGAACAAGAGACCCAGTACTTC.

This clone was seen a handful of times. One junction end does not reproduce the germline sequence, and a read error may be involved. The chain has TRBV7-9 and TRBJ2-3; D is perhaps TRBD2 (6 bases). Looked up from germline, CDR1 is SEHNR and CDR2 is FQNEAQ (reference sequence). This CDR3 is 13 amino acids long. In DNA form, the CDR3 reads TGTGCCAGCAGCTTAGGTGACGTCTCCCGGGGGTCCTTT. Translated: CASSLGDVSRGSF.

The chain is built from TRBV27 and TRBJ2-3; D is unresolved. Trimming stripped 3 bases from V and 1 base from J, with 17 bases between. Germline lookup yields CDR1 MNHEY and CDR2 SMNVEV (reference sequence). The CDR3 extends over 17 amino acids. In nucleotides, the CDR3 is TGTGCCAGCAGTTTCTCCTCCGGACCTCTAGGCACAGATACGCAGTATTTT. Encoded protein: CASSFSSGPLGTDTQYF.

The chain joins TRBV27 to TRBJ2-5; D gene ambiguous. Germline CDR1 MNHEY, CDR2 SMNVEV (reference sequence). The germline V and J ends were trimmed by 7 bases and 3 bases, with 9 bases remaining between them. CDR3 size: 12 residues. The CDR3 loop reads CASMGREETQYF. For the CDR3, the DNA is TGTGCCAGCATGGGCCGGGAAGAGACCCAGTACTTC.

The rearrangement joins TRBV12-5 to TRBJ1-6; D is possibly TRBD1 (6 bases). The CDR3 runs 15 residues. V was shortened by 0 bases and J by 9 bases, with 12 bases between the two germline ends. In germline, CDR1 is LGHNT, CDR2 FRNRAP. The CDR3 bases are TGTGCTAGTGGTTTGGTACAGGGTGTCGGTTCACCCCTCCACTTT. Its translation: CASGLVQGVGSPLHF.

The V call is TRBV5-4, the J call TRBJ1-2; tentatively, D is TRBD1 (6 bases). Germline V CDR1 and CDR2: SGHNT, YYREEE (reference sequence). This CDR3 spans 15 amino acids. Between the trimmed V and J ends, which lost 4 bases and 4 bases, there was a span of 17 bases. DNA of the CDR3: TGTGCCAGCAGCGGGGAGCGGGGGGCGAGCTATGGCTACACCTTC. Protein product: CASSGERGASYGYTF.

This sequence joins TRBV3-1 (or the pseudogene TRBV3-2) and TRBJ2-5, with D perhaps TRBD2 (6 bases). The CDR3 has 18 amino acids. Trimming cost V 1 base and J 2 bases, with 20 bases left between them. From germline, CDR1 is LGHDT and CDR2 YNNKEL (reference sequence). CDR3 protein: CASSQVAGKTRDQETQYF. CDR3 in DNA: TGTGCCAGCAGCCAAGTGGCGGGAAAAACCCGAGATCAAGAGACCCAGTACTTC.

The chain employs TRBV20-1 and TRBJ1-6; tentative D call: TRBD1 (5 bases). Germline V gene sequence: CDR1 DFQATT, CDR2 SNEGSKA (reference sequence). This CDR3 comprises 11 residues. V was shortened by 6 bases and J by 11 bases, with 11 bases between the two germline ends. CDR3 amino acids: CSAWGVAPLHF. In nucleotides, the CDR3 is TGCAGTGCCTGGGGGGTAGCACCCCTCCACTTT.

The chain combines TRBV11-2 with TRBJ2-3; 14 nucleotides align to TRBD2. With 4 bases clipped from V and 5 bases from J, the junction kept 5 bases outside the gene matches. The CDR3 totals 16 residues. The V gene's germline CDR1 is SGHAT and CDR2 FQNNGV. CDR3 nucleotide sequence: TGTGCCAGCAGCTCCGGGACTAGCGGGGGCGTAGATACGCAGTATTTT. Amino acids: CASSSGTSGGVDTQYF.

This clone appeared once. This chain's CDR3 is CASSATDRDTEAFF. CDR3 DNA sequence: TGTGCCAGCTCGGCTACTGACAGGGACACTGAAGCTTTCTTT. The V call is TRBV18, the J call TRBJ1-1; 7 bases fit TRBD1. With V trimmed by 6 bases and J by 3 bases, 7 bases remained unmatched. CDR1 KGHSH and CDR2 LQKENI come from the germline V gene. There are 14 residues in the CDR3.

Only one count was recorded for this clone. The chain employs TRBV3-1 (or the pseudogene TRBV3-2) and TRBJ2-1, with TRBD2 matching over 13 bases. With V trimmed by 4 bases and J by 2 bases, 5 bases remained unmatched. The V gene's germline CDR1 is LGHDT and CDR2 YNNKEL (reference sequence). The CDR3 is 17 residues long. CDR3: CASSPTGLAGTYNEQFF. The CDR3 nucleotides are TGTGCCAGCAGCCCCACGGGACTAGCGGGGACCTACAATGAGCAGTTCTTC.

V gene TRBV10-3 combines with J gene TRBJ2-1; 11 bases agree with TRBD2. V trimming: 3 bases; J trimming: 10 bases; junction bases outside the gene matches: 8. This CDR3 is built from 15 residues. Per germline, CDR1 ENHRY and CDR2 SYGVKD. CDR3 amino acids: CAISDIAGGQGEQFF. DNA of the CDR3: TGTGCCATCAGTGACATAGCGGGGGGGCAAGGGGAGCAGTTCTTC.